Listed here is a single T cell receptor (beta chain). What it recognizes is unknown. The data originate from a study of cytomegalovirus exposure and HLA in healthy donors. Study-level findings and limits: As a later analysis revealed, the rate of TCR association differed by HLA locus, with DRB1 most and HLA-C fewest. High specificity and sensitivity for cytomegalovirus status were reported for the classifier. For TCR beta chains, V- and J-gene trimming was later linked to a missense DCLRE1C variant. Segments of the TCR beta V type were, in most cases, productive about 87% or about 30% of the time in an earlier analysis.

Trimming removed 3 bases from V and 4 bases from J, with 16 bases in between. The CDR3 sequence is 16 residues long. Germline assignment: CDR1 LNHDA and CDR2 SQIVND (reference sequence). PCR was performed using 60 Vbeta and 13 Jbeta primers. Method: immunoSEQ multiplex PCR; TCRdb's copy keeps in-frame clones and lacks some. The repertoire holds some 160,000 clones, with more than 65% as singletons. The sequence derives from a woman aged 25 to 39 in good health and CMV-seronegative. This rearrangement joins TRBV19 to TRBJ2-1; weak D call: TRBD1 (7 bases). The sequenced sample consisted of PBMCs. In DNA form, the CDR3 reads TGTGCCAGTAGTATGGAGGGGGCTATTGGGTACAATGAGCAGTTCTTC. Its protein product is CASSMEGAIGYNEQFF.